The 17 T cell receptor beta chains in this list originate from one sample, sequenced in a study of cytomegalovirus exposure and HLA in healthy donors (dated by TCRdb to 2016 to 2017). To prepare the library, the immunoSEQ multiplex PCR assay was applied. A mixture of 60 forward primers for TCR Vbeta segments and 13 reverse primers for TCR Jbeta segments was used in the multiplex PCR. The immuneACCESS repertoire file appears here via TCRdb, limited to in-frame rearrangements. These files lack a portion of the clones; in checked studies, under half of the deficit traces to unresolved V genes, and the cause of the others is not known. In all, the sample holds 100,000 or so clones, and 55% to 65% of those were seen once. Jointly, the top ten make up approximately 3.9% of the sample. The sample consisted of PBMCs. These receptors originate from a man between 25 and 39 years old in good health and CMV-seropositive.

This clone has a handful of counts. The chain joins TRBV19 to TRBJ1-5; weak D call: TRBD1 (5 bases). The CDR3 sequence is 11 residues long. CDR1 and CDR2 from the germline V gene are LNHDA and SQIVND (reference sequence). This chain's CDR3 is CASGSYQPQHF. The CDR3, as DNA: TGTGCTTCAGGGTCGTACCAGCCCCAGCATTTT.

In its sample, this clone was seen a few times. For the CDR3, the DNA is TGTGCCAGTAGTCTGGACAGAAACTCCTACGAGCAGTACTTC. Translated, it gives CASSLDRNSYEQYF. The chain links TRBV19 to TRBJ2-7; D is possibly TRBD1 (6 bases). The germline gives CDR1 LNHDA, CDR2 SQIVND (reference sequence). Trimming shortened V by 5 bases and J by 0 bases, and 11 bases separated the two germline ends. CDR3 size: 14 residues.

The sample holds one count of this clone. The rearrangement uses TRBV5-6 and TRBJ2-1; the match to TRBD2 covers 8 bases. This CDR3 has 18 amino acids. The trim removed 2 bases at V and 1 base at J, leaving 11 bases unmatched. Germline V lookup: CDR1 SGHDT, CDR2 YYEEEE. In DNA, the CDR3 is TGTGCCAGCAGCTTAAGGTCGCGGGGGGATCCATCCTACAATGAGCAGTTCTTC. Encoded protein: CASSLRSRGDPSYNEQFF.

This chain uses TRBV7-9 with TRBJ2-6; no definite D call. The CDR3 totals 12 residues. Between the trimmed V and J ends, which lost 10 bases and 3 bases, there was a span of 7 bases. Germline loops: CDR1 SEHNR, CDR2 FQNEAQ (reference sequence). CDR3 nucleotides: TGTGCCACCACCGGTGGGGCCAACGTCCTGACTTTC. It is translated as CATTGGANVLTF.

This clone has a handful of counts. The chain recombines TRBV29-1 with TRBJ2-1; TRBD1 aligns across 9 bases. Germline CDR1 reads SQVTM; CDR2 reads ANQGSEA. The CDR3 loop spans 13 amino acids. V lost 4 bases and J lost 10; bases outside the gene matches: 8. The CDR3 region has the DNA TGCAGCGTTGGGACAGGGGACGGGGGGGAGCAGTTCTTC. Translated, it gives CSVGTGDGGEQFF.

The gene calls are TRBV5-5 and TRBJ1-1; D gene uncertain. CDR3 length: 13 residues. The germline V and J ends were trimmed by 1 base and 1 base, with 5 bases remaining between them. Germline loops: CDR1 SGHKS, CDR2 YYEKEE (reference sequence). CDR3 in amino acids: CASSLPENTEAFF. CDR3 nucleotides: TGTGCCAGCAGCTTGCCAGAGAACACTGAAGCTTTCTTT.

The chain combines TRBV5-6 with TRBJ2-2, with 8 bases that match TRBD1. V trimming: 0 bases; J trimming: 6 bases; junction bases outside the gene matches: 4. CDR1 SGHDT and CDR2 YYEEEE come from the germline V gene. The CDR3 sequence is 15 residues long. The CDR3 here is CASSLAQGVPGELFF. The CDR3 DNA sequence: TGTGCCAGCAGCTTGGCACAGGGGGTCCCCGGGGAGCTGTTTTTT. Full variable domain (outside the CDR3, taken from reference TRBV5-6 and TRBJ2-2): DAGVTQSPTHLIKTRGQQVTLRCSPKSGHDTVSWYQQALGQGPQFIFQYYEEEERQRGNFPDRFSGHQFPNYSSELNVNALLLGDSALYLCASSLAQGVPGELFFGEGSRLTVL.

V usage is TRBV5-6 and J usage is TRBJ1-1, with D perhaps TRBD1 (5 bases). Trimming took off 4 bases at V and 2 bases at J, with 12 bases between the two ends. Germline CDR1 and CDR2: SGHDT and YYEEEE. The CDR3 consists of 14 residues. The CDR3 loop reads CASSHGADNTEAFF. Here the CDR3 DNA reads TGTGCCAGCAGCCATGGGGCGGATAACACTGAAGCTTTCTTT.

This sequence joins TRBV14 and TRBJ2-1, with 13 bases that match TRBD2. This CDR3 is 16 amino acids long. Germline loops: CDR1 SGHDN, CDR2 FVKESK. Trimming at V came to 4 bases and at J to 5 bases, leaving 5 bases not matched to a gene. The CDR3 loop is CASSPWGTSGNNEQFF. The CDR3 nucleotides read TGTGCCAGCAGCCCGTGGGGGACTAGCGGGAACAATGAGCAGTTCTTC.

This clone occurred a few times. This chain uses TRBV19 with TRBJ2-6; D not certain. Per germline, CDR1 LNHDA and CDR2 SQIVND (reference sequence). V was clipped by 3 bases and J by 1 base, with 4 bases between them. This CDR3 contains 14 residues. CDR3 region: CASSISSGANVLTF. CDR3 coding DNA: TGTGCCAGTAGTATTTCTTCTGGGGCCAACGTCCTGACTTTC.

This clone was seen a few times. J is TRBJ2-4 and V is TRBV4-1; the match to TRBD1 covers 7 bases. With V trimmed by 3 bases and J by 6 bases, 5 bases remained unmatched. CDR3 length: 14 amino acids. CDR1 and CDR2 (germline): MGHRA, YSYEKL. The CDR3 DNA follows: TGCGCCAGCAGCCATGGGGACAGCCCAAACATTCAGTACTTC. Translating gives CASSHGDSPNIQYF.

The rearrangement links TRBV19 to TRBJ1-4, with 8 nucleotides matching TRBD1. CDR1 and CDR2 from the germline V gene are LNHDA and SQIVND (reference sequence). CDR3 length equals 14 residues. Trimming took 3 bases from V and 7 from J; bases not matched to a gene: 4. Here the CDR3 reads CASSMTGESEKLFF. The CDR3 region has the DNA TGTGCCAGTAGTATGACAGGGGAGAGTGAAAAACTGTTTTTT.

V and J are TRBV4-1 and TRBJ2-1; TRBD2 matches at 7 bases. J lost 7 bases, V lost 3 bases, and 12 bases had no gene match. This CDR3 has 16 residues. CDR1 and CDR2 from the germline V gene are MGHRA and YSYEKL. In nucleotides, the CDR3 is TGCGCCAGCAGCCACCCCATTGGGGCTAGCGGTAATGAGCAGTTCTTC. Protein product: CASSHPIGASGNEQFF.

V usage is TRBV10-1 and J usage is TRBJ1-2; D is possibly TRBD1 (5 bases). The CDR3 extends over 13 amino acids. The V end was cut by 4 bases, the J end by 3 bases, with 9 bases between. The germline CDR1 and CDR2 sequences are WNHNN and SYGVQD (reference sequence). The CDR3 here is CASSARRDYGYTF. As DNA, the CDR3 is TGCGCCAGCAGTGCGCGCAGGGACTATGGCTACACCTTC.

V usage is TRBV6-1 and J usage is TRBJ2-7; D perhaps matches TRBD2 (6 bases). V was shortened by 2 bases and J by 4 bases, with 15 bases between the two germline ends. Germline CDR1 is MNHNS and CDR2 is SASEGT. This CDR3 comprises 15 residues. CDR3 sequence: CASSELPRGGYEQYF. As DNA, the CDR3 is TGTGCCAGCAGTGAACTCCCAAGGGGAGGATACGAGCAGTACTTC.

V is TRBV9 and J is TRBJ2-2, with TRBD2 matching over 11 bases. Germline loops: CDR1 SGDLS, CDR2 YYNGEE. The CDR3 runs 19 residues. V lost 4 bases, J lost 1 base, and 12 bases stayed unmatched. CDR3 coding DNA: TGTGCCAGCAGCCCATTCCTAGCGGGGGGCCGGGGGAACACCGGGGAGCTGTTTTTT. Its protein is CASSPFLAGGRGNTGELFF. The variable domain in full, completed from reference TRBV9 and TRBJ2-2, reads DSGVTQTPKHLITATGQRVTLRCSPRSGDLSVYWYQQSLDQGLQFLIQYYNGEERAKGNILERFSAQQFPDLHSELNLSSLELGDSALYFCASSPFLAGGRGNTGELFFGEGSRLTVL.

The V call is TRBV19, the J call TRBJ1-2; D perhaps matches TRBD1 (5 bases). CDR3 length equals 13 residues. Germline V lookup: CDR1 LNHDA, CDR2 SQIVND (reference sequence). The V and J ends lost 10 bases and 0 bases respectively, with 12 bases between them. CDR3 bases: TGTGCCACTACAGGTTACGCTAACTATGGCTACACCTTC. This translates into CATTGYANYGYTF. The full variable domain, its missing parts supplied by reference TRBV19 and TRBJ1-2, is DGGITQSPKYLFRKEGQNVTLSCEQNLNHDAMYWYRQDPGQGLRLIYYSQIVNDFQKGDIAEGYSVSREKKESFPLTVTSAQKNPTAFYLCATTGYANYGYTFGSGTRLTVV.